This T cell receptor (beta chain) was recorded in a study of CD8+CD57+ T cells in acquired aplastic anemia (dated by TCRdb to the late 2010s). Background on the whole study: A mean of approximately 3 ug of DNA, ranging from about 0.2 to 27.4 ug, was extracted from sorted CD4+ and CD8+ cells. CD8+CD57+ expansion was defined as a frequency above the mean frequency observed in healthy subjects.

General conclusions and limits of the study: Patients and healthy controls showed no significant difference in CD8+ Simpson's diversity (P=0.060). Around 28 CD8+ CDR3 sequences were found to be shared between patients and controls, but these sequences appeared to be highly expressed in patients and within the immunodominant clones of the patients.

Including the terminal cysteine and phenylalanine, the CDR3 comprises 16 residues. The read is trimmed to its CDR3 DNA, 48 bases read in frame from base 1. Trimming takes 1 base off V and 7 bases off J; junction bases not matched to a gene: 8. In the germline V gene, CDR1 corresponds to WSHSY and CDR2 to SAAADI. Genomic DNA served as template for TCR beta VDJ combination and CDR3 sequence profiling. An Illumina HiSeq 2000 was used for TCR repertoire sequencing. Turning to the authors' computational methods: TRBV/TRBJ rearrangement plots, CDR3 size and DJ length profiles, and Simpson's diversity index were used to assess repertoires. Whichever DNA sequence was most abundant in the deep sequencing data was defined as the immunodominant clone. CDR3 amino acid sequences were checked for sharing across subjects and were also compared against the VDJdb database and published repertoires. TCRdb reran the public reads through fastp at Q25 and MiXCR, keeping productive beta chains. Each CDR3 protein appears once, grouped with its most common genes and DNA. These V and J calls derive from TCRdb rather than the authors' analysis. The sample records 100,000 to 150,000 distinct CDR3 sequences, almost 40% of which are singletons. The top ten constitute under 3% of the sample.

Expansion of CD8+CD57+ cells had been shown by flow cytometry in the patients chosen for sequencing. Every patient had severe acquired aplastic anemia, diagnosed using the International Study of Aplastic Anemia and Agranulocytosis and Camitta criteria. Patients had received no therapy at the time of blood sampling. In this study, sorted CD4+ and CD8+ T cells from the blood of healthy subjects and of severe aplastic anemia patients had their TCR repertoires deep-sequenced. Patients were enrolled under clinicaltrials.gov protocols 00001620, 01623167, 00001397, 00071045, 00081523 and 00961064 in the USA. Ficoll-Paque density gradient centrifugation was used to isolate peripheral blood mononuclear cells. Before DNA was extracted, CD4+ and CD8+ T cells were sorted using either FACS or magnetic beads. This clonotype has more than one count but fewer than ten. The target of this receptor is not known. Base quality data are lacking; no much larger clone is found one base away.

The receptor was isolated from a human donor with aplastic anemia. The specimen sequenced was sorted CD4+, CD8+, or CD8+CD57+ T cells (not recorded which) from PBMCs. This receptor chain uses TRBV10-2 and TRBJ2-5, and 11 junction bases match TRBD2. The DNA is as follows: TGCGCCAGCAGTGAGTTGACTAGCGGGGCAGCCTCGACCCAGTACTTC. Translated, it reads CASSELTSGAASTQYF.